This TCR beta chain was obtained from a study of long-term antiretroviral therapy in people with HIV. They ran version v3.0 of the immunoSEQ assay at survey level. Using immunoSEQ multiplex PCR, the repertoire was profiled, and TCRdb retains in-frame clones only, with some absent. The table lists 14,000 or so clones, 88% of them singletons, with 11% in the top ten. Overall study findings and caveats: Older ART regimens may have been in use when blood was drawn between the mid-2000s and the late 2010s. In samples taken after ART, diversity increased but remained below transplant donor control levels.

On this clone itself: Its antigen is undetermined.

This CDR3 spans 17 amino acids. V was pared by 2 bases and J by 3 bases, with 17 bases between. CDR1 is LGHNA, CDR2 YSLEER, per germline. This chain links TRBV4-3 with TRBJ2-1; TRBD2 is a possible D gene (5 bases). This receptor was identified in a man aged 35 to 55 with HIV. This sample comprised unsorted PBMCs, obtained 6.2 years after starting antiretroviral therapy. The CDR3 coding sequence is TGCGCCAGCAGCCAATATTTTGCGGGCTCCTTCTACAATGAGCAGTTCTTC. It is translated as CASSQYFAGSFYNEQFF.